This entry lists 21 T cell receptor beta chains sequenced from one sample in a study of control samples from healthy donors and cancer patients. Here immunoSEQ multiplex PCR was the method, and the copy in TCRdb shows in-frame clones only, minus some. The table lists roughly 370,000 clones, 75% to 95% of them singletons, with about 6.3% in the top ten. The sample comprised PBMCs. These receptors were taken from a man in his forties with head and neck cancer.

Of note for this clone: Sequence at one end of the junction differs from germline and may be a read error. This rearrangement joins TRBV5-8 to TRBJ2-1, with 7 bases lining up with TRBD1. This CDR3 is built from 15 residues. Germline assignment: CDR1 SGHTS and CDR2 YDEGEE. The CDR3 protein is CASRLKTGVPNKQFF. As DNA, the CDR3 is TGTGCCAGCAGGTTGAAAACAGGGGTGCCCAATAAGCAGTTCTTC.

The chain couples TRBV3-1 (or the pseudogene TRBV3-2) to TRBJ1-1; D may be TRBD1 (5 bases). The germline V gene encodes CDR1 LGHDT and CDR2 YNNKEL (reference sequence). The CDR3 is 13 residues long. V was shortened by 4 bases and J by 11 bases, with 17 bases between the two germline ends. This chain's CDR3 is CASSPSGGGLAFF. The CDR3 nucleotides read TGTGCCAGCAGCCCGTCCGGCGGGGGGTTGGCTTTCTTT.

The chain links TRBV30 to TRBJ1-3; no firm D call. The CDR3 loop spans 14 amino acids. Germline V lookup: CDR1 GTSNPN, CDR2 SVGIG (reference sequence). Deletions cut 2 bases from V and 1 base from J, with 9 bases between. The CDR3 DNA sequence: TGTGCCTGGAGTATAGGACGTTCTGGAAACACCATATATTTT. Translation: CAWSIGRSGNTIYF. Full variable domain (missing parts from reference TRBV30 and TRBJ1-3): SQTIHQWPATLVQPVGSPLSLECTVEGTSNPNLYWYRQAAGRGLQLLFYSVGIGQISSEVPQNLSASRPQDRQFILSSKKLLLSDSGFYLCAWSIGRSGNTIYFGEGSWLTVV.

The chain carries TRBV6-5 and TRBJ2-3; D possibly corresponds to TRBD2 (5 bases). Germline CDR1 reads MNHEY; CDR2 reads SVGAGI. There are 15 residues in the CDR3. Trimming took 6 bases from V and 1 from J, leaving 14 bases between them. In nucleotides, the CDR3 is TGTGCCAGCAGGGAGAGCGGCGCGGGCACAGATACGCAGTATTTT. It specifies CASRESGAGTDTQYF.

The chain has TRBV28 and TRBJ1-2; TRBD1 agrees at 9 bases. The germline V gene encodes CDR1 MDHEN and CDR2 SYDVKM. The CDR3 loop spans 15 amino acids. J gave up 2 bases and V 5 bases, and 6 bases lay outside the gene matches. CDR3 region: CASSHTGTGNYGYTF. Here the CDR3 DNA reads TGTGCCAGCAGTCACACCGGGACAGGGAACTATGGCTACACCTTC.

The rearrangement uses TRBV5-1 and TRBJ1-5; 8 positions match TRBD1. Germline-derived CDR1 and CDR2 are SGHRS and YFSETQ. V dropped 5 bases and J dropped 9; count of bases not matched to a gene: 10. CDR3 length: 14 residues. The CDR3 DNA sequence: TGCGCCAGCAGGCCGGGACAGGAAACTTCGCCCCAGCATTTT. This sequence encodes CASRPGQETSPQHF.

The chain carries TRBV6-2 or TRBV6-3 and TRBJ2-7; TRBD1 or TRBD2 may be the D gene (5 bases each). The length of the CDR3 is 15 residues. The V end was cut by 6 bases, the J end by 2 bases, with 17 bases between. Germline lookup yields CDR1 MNHEY and CDR2 SVGEGT. The CDR3 DNA reads TGTGCCAGCAGCCTATTGGGGACGGTCACCTACGAGCAGTACTTC. Its protein product is CASSLLGTVTYEQYF.

The gene calls are TRBV14 and TRBJ1-2; D is ambiguous. The CDR3 extends over 14 amino acids. The germline V gene has CDR1 SGHDN and CDR2 FVKESK. V was shortened by 1 base and J by 4 bases, with 10 bases between the two germline ends. DNA for the CDR3: TGTGCCAGCAGCCAAGTCGACCGAGGCTATGGCTACACCTTC. Residues: CASSQVDRGYGYTF. The full variable domain, completed using reference TRBV14 and TRBJ1-2, is EAGVTQFPSHSVIEKGQTVTLRCDPISGHDNLYWYRRVMGKEIKFLLHFVKESKQDESGMPNNRFLAERTGGTYSTLKVQPAELEDSGVYFCASSQVDRGYGYTFGSGTRLTVV.

The chain links TRBV25-1 to TRBJ2-2, with 8 bases aligning to TRBD1. Germline CDR1 MGHDK, CDR2 SYGVNS. Trimming cost V 6 bases and J 6 bases; bases outside gene matches: 6. This CDR3 has 14 residues. The CDR3 nucleotides read TGTGCCAGCAGCCGACAGGGGAGATCCGGGGAGCTGTTTTTT. This sequence encodes CASSRQGRSGELFF.

The sample holds one count of this clone. The V gene is TRBV11-1, the J gene TRBJ2-7; maybe TRBD2 (5 bases). Trimming took 1 base from V and 4 from J, leaving 11 bases between them. Germline V gene data show CDR1 as SGHAT and CDR2 as FQDESV (reference sequence). The CDR3 has 14 amino acids. CDR3 in amino acids: CASSLERDLYEQYF. For the CDR3, the DNA is TGTGCCAGCAGCTTAGAGAGGGATCTATACGAGCAGTACTTC. Filled out from reference TRBV11-1 and TRBJ2-7, the complete variable domain reads EAEVAQSPRYKITEKSQAVAFWCDPISGHATLYWYRQILGQGPELLVQFQDESVVDDSQLPKDRFSAERLKGVDSTLKIQPAELGDSAMYLCASSLERDLYEQYFGPGTRLTVT.

The chain has TRBV11-1 and TRBJ2-5; D is unresolved. The V gene lost 3 bases and the J gene lost 1 base, with 12 bases spanning the gap. Germline CDR1 and CDR2: SGHAT and FQDESV (reference sequence). This CDR3 region has 15 residues. The CDR3 region has the DNA TGTGCCAGCAGCTTTGGGTTTGCGACCCAAGAGACCCAGTACTTC. This codes for CASSFGFATQETQYF.

This clone showed up just once. V and J are TRBV5-4 and TRBJ1-5, with a possible D match to TRBD1 (6 bases). V lost 3 bases and J 5 bases, leaving 21 bases between the germline ends. CDR3 length: 17 residues. CDR1 is SGHNT, CDR2 YYREEE, per germline (reference sequence). The CDR3 loop is CASSSLGAEGADQPQHF. CDR3 bases: TGTGCCAGCAGCTCATTGGGGGCGGAGGGTGCGGATCAGCCCCAGCATTTT.

The chain combines TRBV6-2 or TRBV6-3 with TRBJ1-3; 7 bases match TRBD1. CDR1 and CDR2 from the germline V gene are MNHEY and SVGEGT. The V segment lost 2 bases and the J segment 3 bases; nucleotides outside the gene matches: 10. The CDR3 runs to 17 residues. CDR3 DNA: TGTGCCAGCAGTTACCCCCCAGGGGGGACTTTTGGAAACACCATATATTTT. Its protein is CASSYPPGGTFGNTIYF.

This clone was seen only once. This chain joins TRBV12-5 and TRBJ1-1; 7 bases match TRBD1. V trimming: 6 bases; J trimming: 0 bases; junction bases outside the gene matches: 7. The CDR3 extends over 15 amino acids. Germline lookup yields CDR1 LGHNT and CDR2 FRNRAP. As DNA, the CDR3 is TGTGCTAGTGGGGTGACAGGGCCCTTGAACACTGAAGCTTTCTTT. As protein: CASGVTGPLNTEAFF.

This sequence joins TRBV29-1 and TRBJ2-3, with D perhaps being TRBD1 or TRBD2 (6 bases each). The CDR3 contains 12 residues. V lost 7 bases to trimming and J lost 6 bases, with 14 bases between them. Germline CDR1 SQVTM, CDR2 ANQGSEA. The DNA of the CDR3 is TGCAGCGGAGGGGGGAGCTTTGATACGCAGTATTTT. It is translated as CSGGGSFDTQYF.

V gene TRBV25-1 combines with J gene TRBJ2-3; D remains ambiguous. Trimming shortened V by 2 bases and J by 4 bases, and 4 bases separated the two germline ends. The CDR3 consists of 12 residues. CDR1 and CDR2 (germline): MGHDK, SYGVNS. The CDR3 here is CASSESPDTQYF. CDR3 nucleotide sequence: TGTGCCAGCAGTGAAAGCCCAGATACGCAGTATTTT.

This clone has a handful of counts. The rearrangement joins TRBV11-2 to TRBJ2-7; D ambiguous. V lost 0 bases to trimming and J lost 4 bases, with 1 base between them. Per germline, CDR1 SGHAT and CDR2 FQNNGV. The CDR3 contains 11 residues. The CDR3 loop is CASSLDYEQYF. The CDR3, as DNA: TGTGCCAGCAGCTTAGATTACGAGCAGTACTTC.

V usage is TRBV7-8 and J usage is TRBJ2-5; perhaps TRBD1 as D (5 bases). Trimming pared 2 bases from V and 4 bases from J, leaving 14 bases between. This CDR3 has 15 amino acids. The germline gives CDR1 SGHVS, CDR2 FQNEAQ. CDR3 sequence: CASSLSDITSETQYF. For the CDR3, the DNA is TGTGCCAGCAGCTTATCGGACATCACTTCAGAGACCCAGTACTTC.

The rearrangement joins TRBV28 to TRBJ2-1; D may correspond to TRBD1 or TRBD2 (5 bases each). The CDR3 has 15 amino acids. Germline V lookup: CDR1 MDHEN, CDR2 SYDVKM. Trimming took off 3 bases at V and 9 bases at J, with 18 bases between the two ends. CDR3 sequence: CASSFFGTAVGEQFF. The CDR3, as DNA: TGTGCCAGCAGTTTTTTTGGGACCGCCGTAGGTGAGCAGTTCTTC.

The V and J genes are TRBV9 and TRBJ1-2; D is uncertain. The CDR3 is 13 amino acids. Germline values: CDR1 SGDLS, CDR2 YYNGEE. V lost 3 bases to trimming and J lost 2 bases, with 8 bases between them. CDR3 residues: CASSEDVNYGYTF. Here the CDR3 DNA reads TGTGCCAGCAGCGAAGATGTGAACTATGGCTACACCTTC.

As DNA, the CDR3 is TGTGCCAGTAGTATGTCTAGAGCCTACGAGCAGTACTTC. Its protein product is CASSMSRAYEQYF. The chain has TRBV19 and TRBJ2-7; D is unresolved. The CDR3 consists of 13 residues. V gave up 3 bases and J gave up 2 bases, with 8 bases separating them. Germline CDR1 is LNHDA and CDR2 is SQIVND (reference sequence).